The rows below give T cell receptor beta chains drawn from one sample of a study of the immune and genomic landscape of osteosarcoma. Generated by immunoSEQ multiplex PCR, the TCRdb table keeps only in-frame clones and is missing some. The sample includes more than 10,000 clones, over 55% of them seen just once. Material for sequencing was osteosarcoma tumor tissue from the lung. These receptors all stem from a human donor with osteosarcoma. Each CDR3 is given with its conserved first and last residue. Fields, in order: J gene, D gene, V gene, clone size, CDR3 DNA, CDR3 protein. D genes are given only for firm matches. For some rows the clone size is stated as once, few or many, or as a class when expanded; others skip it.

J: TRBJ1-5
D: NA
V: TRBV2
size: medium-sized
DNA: TGTGCCAGCAGTGAAGCGGTTAATCAGCCCCAGCATTTT
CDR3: CASSEAVNQPQHF

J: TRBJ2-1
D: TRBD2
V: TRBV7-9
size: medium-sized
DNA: TGTGCCAGCAGCGGTCCGAGCGGGAGCTCCTACAATGAGCAGTTCTTC
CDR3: CASSGPSGSSYNEQFF

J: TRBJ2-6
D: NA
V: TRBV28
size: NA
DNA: TGTGCCAGCAGTACCCAATTTCGACTGGACCCCTCTGGGGCCAACGTCCTGACTTTC
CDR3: CASSTQFRLDPSGANVLTF

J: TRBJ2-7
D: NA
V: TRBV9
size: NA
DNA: TGTGCCAGCAGCCCGGACTCTTCGGAGCAGTACTTC
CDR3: CASSPDSSEQYF

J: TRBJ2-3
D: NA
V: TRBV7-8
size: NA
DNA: TGTGCCAGCAGCTTAGCGGGCGGGATGGCAGATACGCAGTATTTT
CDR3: CASSLAGGMADTQYF

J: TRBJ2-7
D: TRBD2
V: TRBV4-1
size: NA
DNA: TGCGCCAGCAGCCCCGGACTAGCGGTTTCCTACGAGCAGTACTTC
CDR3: CASSPGLAVSYEQYF

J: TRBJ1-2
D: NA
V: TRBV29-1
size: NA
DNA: TGCAGCGTTTCGGGGGGGGGTGTTGGCTACACCTTC
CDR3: CSVSGGGVGYTF

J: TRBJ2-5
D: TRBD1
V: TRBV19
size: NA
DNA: TGTGCCAGTAGTATGAACAGGGGACAAGAGACCCAGTACTTC
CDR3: CASSMNRGQETQYF

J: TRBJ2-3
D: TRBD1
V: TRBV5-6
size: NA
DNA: TGTGCCAGCAGCTTACGGACAGGGGGATTTATAGATACGCAGTATTTT
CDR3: CASSLRTGGFIDTQYF

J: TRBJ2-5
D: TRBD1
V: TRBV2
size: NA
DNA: TGTGCCAGCAGTGCCCTACAGGGGGCGCCGGGGACCCAGTACTTC
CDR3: CASSALQGAPGTQYF

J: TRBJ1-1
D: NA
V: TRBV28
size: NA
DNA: TGTGCAGGTTACACTGAAGCTTTCTTT
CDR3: CAGYTEAFF

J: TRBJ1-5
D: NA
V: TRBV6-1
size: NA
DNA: TGTGCCAGCAATCCGACCGCGGATAGCAATCAGCCCCAGCATTTT
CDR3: CASNPTADSNQPQHF

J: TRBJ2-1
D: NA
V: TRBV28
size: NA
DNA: TGTGCCAGCAGTCTACTCCAGACTTTGCATGAGCAGTTCTTC
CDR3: CASSLLQTLHEQFF

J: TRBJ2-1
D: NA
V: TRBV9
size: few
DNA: TGTGCCAGCAGCGTAGGGGCAGGGTCCTTCGGCGGGCCCTACAATGAGCAGTTCTTC
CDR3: CASSVGAGSFGGPYNEQFF

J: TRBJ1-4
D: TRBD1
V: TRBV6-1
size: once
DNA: TGTGCCAGCCATTCCGGGACAGGGGGGGAAAAACTGTTTTTT
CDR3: CASHSGTGGEKLFF

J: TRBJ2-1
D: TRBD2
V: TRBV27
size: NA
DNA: TGTGCCAGCAGCCGAGCGGGAGGCCAAAATGAGCAGTTCTTC
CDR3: CASSRAGGQNEQFF

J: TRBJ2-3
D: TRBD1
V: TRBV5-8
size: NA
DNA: TGTGCCAGCAGCGCGGACAGGGGGACAGATACGCAGTATTTT
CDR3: CASSADRGTDTQYF

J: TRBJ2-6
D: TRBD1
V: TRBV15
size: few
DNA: TGTGCCACCAGCAGAGCGGGGCTCGGGACAGCTTATAGCTCTGGGGCCAACGTCCTGACTTTC
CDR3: CATSRAGLGTAYSSGANVLTF

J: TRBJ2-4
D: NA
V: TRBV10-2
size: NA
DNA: TGCGCCAGCACTAACCCTGGGTTACCACCATGGGGCATTCAGTACTTC
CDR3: CASTNPGLPPWGIQYF

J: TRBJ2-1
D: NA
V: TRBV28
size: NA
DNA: TGTGCCAGCAGTCCCCATGGGGGAGTGAATGAGCAGTTCTTC
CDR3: CASSPHGGVNEQFF

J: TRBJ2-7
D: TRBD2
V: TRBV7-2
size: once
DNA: TGTGCCAGCAGCCAAGAGGTAGCGGGAGACTACGAGCAGTACTTC
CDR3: CASSQEVAGDYEQYF

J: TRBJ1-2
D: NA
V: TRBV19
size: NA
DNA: TGTGCCAGTAGGGGAGAACCAGCTAACTATGGCTACACCTTC
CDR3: CASRGEPANYGYTF

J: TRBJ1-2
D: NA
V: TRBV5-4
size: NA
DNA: TGTGCCAGCAGCTTGACAATTAGGGAGGACTATGGCTACACCTTC
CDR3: CASSLTIREDYGYTF

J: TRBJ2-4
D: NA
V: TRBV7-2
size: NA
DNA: TGTGCCAGCAGCTTAGTTGGTGTAGCCTCACAAAGCATTCAGTACTTC
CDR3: CASSLVGVASQSIQYF

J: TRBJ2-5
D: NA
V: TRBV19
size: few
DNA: TGTGCCAGTAGCCGTCAGACAGGAGGGTCCGGGGAGACCCAGTACTTC
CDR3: CASSRQTGGSGETQYF

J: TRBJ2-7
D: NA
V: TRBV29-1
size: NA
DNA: TGCAGCGTCAGACAGGGCGGGAGCGAGCAGTACTTC
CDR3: CSVRQGGSEQYF

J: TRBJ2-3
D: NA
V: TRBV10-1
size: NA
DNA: TGCGCCAGCAGTGACGCCGATACGCAGTATTTT
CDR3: CASSDADTQYF

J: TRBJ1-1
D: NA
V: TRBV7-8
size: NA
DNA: TGTGCCAGCAGCCCATCGGCGGAGAACACTGAAGCTTTCTTT
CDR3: CASSPSAENTEAFF

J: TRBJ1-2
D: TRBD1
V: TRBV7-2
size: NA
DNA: TGTGCCAGCAGCCTCCGGACAGGGAACTATGGCTACACCTTC
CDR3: CASSLRTGNYGYTF

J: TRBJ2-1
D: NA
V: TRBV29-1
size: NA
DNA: TGCAGTGTCAATGGACAGACCAATGAGCAGTTCTTC
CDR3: CSVNGQTNEQFF

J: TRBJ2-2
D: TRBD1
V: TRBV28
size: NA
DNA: TGTGCCAGCACCCTGGACAGGGTTGCTAACACCGGGGAGCTGTTTTTT
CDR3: CASTLDRVANTGELFF

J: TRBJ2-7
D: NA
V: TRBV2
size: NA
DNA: TGTGCCAGCAGTGGAGGCCTCCCCTCCTACGAGCAGTACTTC
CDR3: CASSGGLPSYEQYF

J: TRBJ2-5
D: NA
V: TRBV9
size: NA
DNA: TGTGCCAGCAGCGTAGGCTGGGGAGGAGAGACCCAGTACTTC
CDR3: CASSVGWGGETQYF

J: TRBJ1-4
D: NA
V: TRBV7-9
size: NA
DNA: TGTGCCAGCAGTCGTGGACAGAATGAAAAACTGTTTTTT
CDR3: CASSRGQNEKLFF

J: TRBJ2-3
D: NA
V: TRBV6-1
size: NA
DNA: TGTGCCAGCAGTGAAGGATTAGGCGGCGATACGCAGTATTTT
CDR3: CASSEGLGGDTQYF

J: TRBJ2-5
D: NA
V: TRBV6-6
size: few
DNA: TGTGCCAGCAGCCAAGGGCGGGAGACCCAGTACTTC
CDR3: CASSQGRETQYF

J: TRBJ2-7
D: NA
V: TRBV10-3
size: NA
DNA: TGTGCCACCGCCCAGGGGGCGGGAGGGGTGCAGTACTTC
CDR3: CATAQGAGGVQYF

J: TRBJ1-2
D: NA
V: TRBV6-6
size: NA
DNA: TGTGCCAGCAGTTACGTCGGTACATATGGCTACACCTTC
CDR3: CASSYVGTYGYTF

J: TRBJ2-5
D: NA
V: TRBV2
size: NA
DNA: TGTGCCAGCACCCGAGAAGGGCGGGCAGAGACCCAGTACTTC
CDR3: CASTREGRAETQYF

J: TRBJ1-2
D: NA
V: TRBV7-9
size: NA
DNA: TGTGCCAGCAGCATCAACATTAACTATGGCTACACCTTC
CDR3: CASSININYGYTF

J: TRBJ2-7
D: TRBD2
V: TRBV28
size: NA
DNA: TGTGCCAGCAGTTTATATTCTCAACGGGAGGAGGCAAGCGAGCAGTACTTC
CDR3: CASSLYSQREEASEQYF

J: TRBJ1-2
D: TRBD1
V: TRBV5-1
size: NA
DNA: TGCGCCAGCAGCTTGGGACCCGGGACAGTCAACTATGGCTACACCTTC
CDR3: CASSLGPGTVNYGYTF

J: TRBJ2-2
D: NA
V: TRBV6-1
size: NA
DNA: TGTGCCAGCAGTGAAGCTGACACCGGGGAGCTGTTTTTT
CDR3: CASSEADTGELFF

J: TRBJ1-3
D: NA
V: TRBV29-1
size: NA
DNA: TGCAGCGTTGTGTGGGGCTCAGGAAACACCATATATTTT
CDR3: CSVVWGSGNTIYF